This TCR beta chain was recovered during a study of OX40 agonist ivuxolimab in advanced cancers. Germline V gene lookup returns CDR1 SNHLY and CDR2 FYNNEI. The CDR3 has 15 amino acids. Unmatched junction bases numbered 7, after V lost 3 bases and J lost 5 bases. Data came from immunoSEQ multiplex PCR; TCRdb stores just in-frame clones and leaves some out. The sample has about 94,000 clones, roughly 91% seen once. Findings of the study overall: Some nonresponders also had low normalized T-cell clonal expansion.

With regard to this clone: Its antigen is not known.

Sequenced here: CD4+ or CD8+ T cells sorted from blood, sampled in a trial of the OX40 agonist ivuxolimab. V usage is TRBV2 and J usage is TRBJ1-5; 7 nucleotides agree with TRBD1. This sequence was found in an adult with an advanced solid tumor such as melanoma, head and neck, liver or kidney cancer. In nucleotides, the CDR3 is TGTGCCAGCAGTGAGGAACAGGGGCAGGATCAGCCCCAGCATTTT. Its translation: CASSEEQGQDQPQHF.